This TCR beta chain stems from a study of T cell repertoires in cytomegalovirus infection. Looking at the study overall: HLA-B-restricted CMV epitopes that are well studied were used alongside recently identified HLA-C-restricted ones. Matching HLA type and CMV infection were both indicated by public TCR beta signatures.

This clonotype has ten or more counts. The antigen is undetermined. Study results and caveats: Identification of carriers of CMV plus the relevant HLA was performed using cumulative public TCR beta family frequency. Dominant in the ex vivo response were TCR beta clonotypes restricted by HLA-C and specific for CMV.

TCRdb reprocessed the reads via MiXCR and lists one record per CDR3 protein. This sample has around 50,000 distinct CDR3 sequences, with over 15% found just once. This clonotype originated in a human donor in good health (CMV status not recorded). Some clones in this sample may be carry-over from other donors' samples. This specimen consisted of CD8+ T cells from cultured PBMCs, obtained from culture after CMV antigen stimulation.

The CDR3 DNA follows: TGTGCCAGCAGCCCCGCCTTTTACGAGCAGTACTTC. Its protein product is CASSPAFYEQYF. The chain carries TRBV12-3 or TRBV12-4 and TRBJ2-7; D unresolved. Between the trimmed V and J ends, which lost 6 bases and 4 bases, there was a span of 10 bases. The CDR3 runs 12 residues.